These 3 T cell receptor beta chains originate from one sample sequenced in a study of blood T cell repertoires in COVID-19. Sequencing used immunoSEQ multiplex PCR; TCRdb keeps in-frame clones, though not all of them. In the table there are roughly 50,000 clones, roughly 85% of which are singletons. What was sequenced was peripheral blood. The receptors derive from a human donor in a cohort sampled during active COVID-19.

CDR3 DNA sequence: TGTGCCTCCCCGATGGGGCCTGGCACCGGGGAGCTGTTTTTT. Encoded protein: CASPMGPGTGELFF. The gene calls are TRBV30 and TRBJ2-2; weak D call: TRBD1 (5 bases). CDR1 is GTSNPN and CDR2 is SVGIG in the germline V gene (reference sequence). The CDR3 has 14 amino acids. Trimming cost V 7 bases and J 4 bases, with 16 bases left between them.

The chain recombines TRBV10-3 with TRBJ2-7; no clear D gene. Germline V gene lookup returns CDR1 ENHRY and CDR2 SYGVKD. This CDR3 is built from 14 residues. The ends were cut back, 6 bases at V and 0 bases at J, with 12 bases in the middle. The CDR3 loop is CAIRADLSSYEQYF. The CDR3 coding sequence is TGTGCCATCAGGGCAGACTTGAGCTCCTACGAGCAGTACTTC.

The chain combines TRBV5-5 with TRBJ2-2, with D tentatively TRBD1 (5 bases). This CDR3 comprises 15 residues. Germline CDR1 and CDR2: SGHKS and YYEKEE (reference sequence). The germline V and J ends were trimmed by 0 bases and 0 bases, with 6 bases remaining between them. CDR3 residues: CASSLATANTGELFF. CDR3 coding DNA: TGTGCCAGCAGCTTGGCGACAGCGAACACCGGGGAGCTGTTTTTT.